Listed here are 10 T cell receptor beta chains from one sample, sequenced in a study of regulatory T cells in long-lasting Graves disease (dated by TCRdb to about 2021). The method was multiplex PCR. Sequencing was performed on an Illumina HiSeq 4000. iRepertoire HTBI primers and Arm-PCR amplification of CDR3 regions were used to construct TCR beta libraries. Through fastp at Q25 and MiXCR, TCRdb rebuilt clones from the public reads, retaining in-frame beta chains. Each record represents a unique CDR3 protein, reported with the most common genes and DNA among its rows. This sample gives roughly 450,000 distinct CDR3 sequences in total; less than 25% of them show up just once. The ten largest clonotypes hold 7.8% of the sample. This specimen's time point label, interpreted: persistent/refractory GD, antithyroid drugs over 5 years with positive TRAb. For both TCR sequencing and RNA sequencing, RNA was extracted from PBMCs in TRIzol.

The sample here was peripheral blood mononuclear cells (PBMCs), taken when the disease was refractory, from a patient treated with antithyroid drugs. These receptors all stem from a female donor with Graves disease.

This clonotype was detected many times. The chain joins TRBV18 to TRBJ2-4; D ambiguous. This CDR3 is built from 13 residues. Germline loops: CDR1 KGHSH, CDR2 LQKENI. The ends were cut back, 3 bases at V and 7 bases at J, with 10 bases in the middle. In nucleotides, the CDR3 is TGTGCCAGCTCACCTACAGCGTGGAACATTCAGTACTTC. This codes for CASSPTAWNIQYF.

This chain uses TRBV5-1 with TRBJ2-2; 8 bases map to TRBD1. The V and J ends lost 3 bases and 5 bases, in that order; junction bases with no gene match: 6. The CDR3 covers 15 residues. The germline gives CDR1 SGHRS, CDR2 YFSETQ. CDR3 in amino acids: CASSWTGLGTGELFF. The CDR3 DNA reads as TGCGCCAGCAGCTGGACAGGGCTTGGGACCGGGGAGCTGTTTTTT.

In its sample, this clonotype was seen many times. The CDR3 protein is CSAQDNRGPSYEQYF. The CDR3 DNA reads TGCAGTGCTCAGGACAACAGGGGGCCCTCCTACGAGCAGTACTTC. The chain employs TRBV20-1 and TRBJ2-7; TRBD1 matches 9 bases. Trimming took 5 bases from V and 0 from J; bases not matched to a gene: 8. This CDR3 has 15 amino acids. Germline V gives CDR1 DFQATT, CDR2 SNEGSKA (reference sequence).

On this clonotype: A read error may explain this, as a much larger clone is one base away. The chain carries TRBV2 and TRBJ1-5; tentatively, D is TRBD1 (5 bases). The CDR3 sequence is 15 residues long. Looked up from germline, CDR1 is SNHLY and CDR2 is FYNNEI. The CDR3 nucleotides are TGTGCCAGCAGTGCGGGACCGGTTGGCAAACAGCCCCAGCATTTT. This translates into CASSAGPVGKQPQHF.

This clonotype showed up just a few times. The V call is TRBV10-1, the J call TRBJ1-1, with D possibly TRBD1 on 5 matching bases. The germline gives CDR1 WNHNN, CDR2 SYGVQD (reference sequence). The CDR3 covers 13 residues. Trimming cost V 5 bases and J 8 bases, with 15 bases left between them. The CDR3 spells CASSPDINSEAFF. For the CDR3, the DNA is TGCGCCAGCAGTCCGGACATTAATTCGGAAGCTTTCTTT.

In this sample, this clonotype turned up many times. In DNA, the CDR3 is TGTGCCAGCAGTCACACCGGGACAGGGGGCCGGCAGCCCCAGCATTTT. It encodes CASSHTGTGGRQPQHF. The chain is built from TRBV6-1 and TRBJ1-5, with 12 bases identical to TRBD1. The CDR3 is made up of 16 amino acids. Germline trimming cut 5 bases from V and 7 bases from J; bases unmatched to any gene: 9. CDR1 is MNHNS and CDR2 is SASEGT in the germline V gene.

This clonotype was found many times. For the CDR3, the DNA is TGTGCCAGCAGCTCTCCCGGGACCGGATGGTACGAGCAGTACTTC. It codes for CASSSPGTGWYEQYF. This chain links TRBV11-1 with TRBJ2-7; D is perhaps TRBD1 or TRBD2 (5 bases each). CDR3 length: 15 amino acids. Trimming took 4 bases from V and 4 from J, leaving 17 bases between them. Germline V CDR1 and CDR2: SGHAT, FQDESV (reference sequence).

This clonotype appeared a few times. This chain's CDR3 is CASSSIPATLGQYF. The CDR3 nucleotides read TGTGCCAGCAGCTCCATCCCGGCTACCCTAGGGCAGTACTTC. The rearrangement joins TRBV7-9 to TRBJ2-7; D uncertain. The CDR3 extends over 14 amino acids. V was pared by 4 bases and J by 9 bases, with 19 bases between. CDR1 and CDR2 (germline): SEHNR, FQNEAQ (reference sequence).

This clonotype was picked up one time. The junction shows a germline mismatch at one end, possibly a read error. The V and J genes are TRBV7-9 and TRBJ2-5, with no clear D. Germline CDR1 and CDR2: SEHNR and FQNEAQ (reference sequence). This CDR3 has 13 amino acids. CDR3 in amino acids: CASSQIVEETQYF. CDR3 nucleotide sequence: TGCGCCAGCAGCCAAATAGTGGAAGAGACCCAGTACTTC.

In this sample, this clonotype turned up many times. This chain links TRBV11-2 with TRBJ2-7; D is unclear. The germline V and J ends were trimmed by 3 bases and 5 bases, with 14 bases remaining between them. The germline gives CDR1 SGHAT, CDR2 FQNNGV. This CDR3 contains 14 residues. The CDR3 loop reads CASSFLSSNHEQYF. The CDR3 region has the DNA TGTGCCAGCAGCTTTCTCTCTAGTAATCACGAGCAGTACTTC.